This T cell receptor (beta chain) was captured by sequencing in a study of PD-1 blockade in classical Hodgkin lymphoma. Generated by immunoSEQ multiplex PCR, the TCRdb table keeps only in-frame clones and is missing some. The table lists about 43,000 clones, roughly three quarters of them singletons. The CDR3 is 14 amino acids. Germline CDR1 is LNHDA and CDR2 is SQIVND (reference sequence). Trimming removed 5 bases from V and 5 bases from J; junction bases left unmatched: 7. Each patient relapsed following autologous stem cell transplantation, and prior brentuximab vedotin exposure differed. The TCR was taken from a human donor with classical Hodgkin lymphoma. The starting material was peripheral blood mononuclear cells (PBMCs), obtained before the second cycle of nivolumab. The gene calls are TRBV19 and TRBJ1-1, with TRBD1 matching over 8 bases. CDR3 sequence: CASSFSGGVTEAFF. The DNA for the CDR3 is TGTGCCAGTAGTTTTTCAGGGGGCGTGACTGAAGCTTTCTTT. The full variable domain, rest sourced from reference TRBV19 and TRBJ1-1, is DGGITQSPKYLFRKEGQNVTLSCEQNLNHDAMYWYRQDPGQGLRLIYYSQIVNDFQKGDIAEGYSVSREKKESFPLTVTSAQKNPTAFYLCASSFSGGVTEAFFGQGTRLTVV.